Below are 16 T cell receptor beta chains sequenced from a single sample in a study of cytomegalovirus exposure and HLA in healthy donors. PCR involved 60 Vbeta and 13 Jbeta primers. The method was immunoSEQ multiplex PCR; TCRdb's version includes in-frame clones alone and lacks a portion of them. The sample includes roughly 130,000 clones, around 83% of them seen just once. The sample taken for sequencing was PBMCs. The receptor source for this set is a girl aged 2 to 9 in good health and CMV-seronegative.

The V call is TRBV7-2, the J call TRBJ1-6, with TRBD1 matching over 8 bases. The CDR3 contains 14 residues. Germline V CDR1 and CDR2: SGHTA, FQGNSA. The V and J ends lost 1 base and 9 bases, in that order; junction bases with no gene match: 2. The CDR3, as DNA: TGTGCCAGCAGCTTAGGGACAGGGCCTTCACCCCTCCACTTT. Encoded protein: CASSLGTGPSPLHF. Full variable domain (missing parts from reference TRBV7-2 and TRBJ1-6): GAGVSQSPSNKVTEKGKDVELRCDPISGHTALYWYRQSLGQGLEFLIYFQGNSAPDKSGLPSDRFSAERTGGSVSTLTIQRTQQEDSAVYLCASSLGTGPSPLHFGNGTRLTVT.

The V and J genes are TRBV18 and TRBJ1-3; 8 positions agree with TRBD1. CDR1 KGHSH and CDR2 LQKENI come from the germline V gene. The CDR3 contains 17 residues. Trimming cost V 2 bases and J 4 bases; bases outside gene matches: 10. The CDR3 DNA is TGTGCCAGCTCACCAATTCGGGACAGGCGGGAAGGAAACACCATATATTTT. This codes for CASSPIRDRREGNTIYF.

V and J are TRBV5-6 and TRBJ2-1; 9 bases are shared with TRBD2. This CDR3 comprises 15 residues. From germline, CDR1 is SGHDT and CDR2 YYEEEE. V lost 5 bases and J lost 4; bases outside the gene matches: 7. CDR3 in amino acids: CASSFVAGAYNEQFF. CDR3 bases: TGTGCCAGCAGTTTTGTAGCGGGGGCTTACAATGAGCAGTTCTTC. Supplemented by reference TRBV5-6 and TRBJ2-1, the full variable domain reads DAGVTQSPTHLIKTRGQQVTLRCSPKSGHDTVSWYQQALGQGPQFIFQYYEEEERQRGNFPDRFSGHQFPNYSSELNVNALLLGDSALYLCASSFVAGAYNEQFFGPGTRLTVL.

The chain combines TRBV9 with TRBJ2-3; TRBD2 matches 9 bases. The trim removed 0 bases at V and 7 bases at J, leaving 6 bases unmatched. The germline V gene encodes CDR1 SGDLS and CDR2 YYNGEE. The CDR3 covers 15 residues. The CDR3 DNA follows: TGTGCCAGCAGCGTAGCTCTTTCTAGCGGGAATACGCAGTATTTT. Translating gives CASSVALSSGNTQYF.

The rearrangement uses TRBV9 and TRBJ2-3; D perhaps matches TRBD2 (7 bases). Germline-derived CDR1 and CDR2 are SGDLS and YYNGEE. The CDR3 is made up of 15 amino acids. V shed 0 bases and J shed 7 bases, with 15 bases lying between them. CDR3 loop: CASSVEGGEGYTQYF. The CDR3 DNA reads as TGTGCCAGCAGCGTAGAAGGGGGGGAGGGGTATACGCAGTATTTT.

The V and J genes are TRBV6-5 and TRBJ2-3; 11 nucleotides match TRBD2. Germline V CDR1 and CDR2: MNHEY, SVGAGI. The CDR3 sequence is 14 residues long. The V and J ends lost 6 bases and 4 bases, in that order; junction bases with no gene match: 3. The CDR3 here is CASSPGLAADTQYF. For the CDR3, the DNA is TGTGCCAGCAGCCCGGGACTAGCGGCAGATACGCAGTATTTT.

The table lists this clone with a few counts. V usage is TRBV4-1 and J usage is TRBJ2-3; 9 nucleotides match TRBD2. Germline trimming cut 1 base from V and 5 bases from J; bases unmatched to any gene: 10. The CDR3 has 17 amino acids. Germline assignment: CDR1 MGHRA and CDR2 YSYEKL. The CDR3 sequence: CASSQAPWRGGRDTQYF. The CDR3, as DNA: TGCGCCAGCAGCCAAGCACCCTGGCGGGGGGGCAGAGATACGCAGTATTTT.

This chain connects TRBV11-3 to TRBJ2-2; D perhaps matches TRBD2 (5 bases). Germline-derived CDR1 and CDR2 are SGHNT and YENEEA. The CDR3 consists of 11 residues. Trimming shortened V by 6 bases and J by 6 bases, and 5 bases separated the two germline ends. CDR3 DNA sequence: TGTGCCAGCAGGGGAGCCGGGGAGCTGTTTTTT. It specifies CASRGAGELFF.

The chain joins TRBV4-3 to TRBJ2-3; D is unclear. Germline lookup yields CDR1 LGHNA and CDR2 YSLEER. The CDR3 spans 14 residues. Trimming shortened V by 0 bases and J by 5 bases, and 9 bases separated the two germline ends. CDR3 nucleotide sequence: TGCGCCAGCAGCCAAGAACCCTCGGGAGATACGCAGTATTTT. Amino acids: CASSQEPSGDTQYF.

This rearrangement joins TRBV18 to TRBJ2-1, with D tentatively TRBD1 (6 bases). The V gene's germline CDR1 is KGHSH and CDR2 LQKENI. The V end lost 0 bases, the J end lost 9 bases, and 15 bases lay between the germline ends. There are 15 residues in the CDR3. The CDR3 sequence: CASSPPAPQGGEQFF. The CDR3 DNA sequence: TGTGCCAGCTCACCACCGGCGCCCCAAGGGGGTGAGCAGTTCTTC.

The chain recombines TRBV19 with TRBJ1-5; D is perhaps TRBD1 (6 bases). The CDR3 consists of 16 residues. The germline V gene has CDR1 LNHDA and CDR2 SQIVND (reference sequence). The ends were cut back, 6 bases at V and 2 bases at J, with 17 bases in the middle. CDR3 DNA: TGTGCCAGTAGGCTACCGGGGGGCAAGGGCAATCAGCCCCAGCATTTT. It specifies CASRLPGGKGNQPQHF.

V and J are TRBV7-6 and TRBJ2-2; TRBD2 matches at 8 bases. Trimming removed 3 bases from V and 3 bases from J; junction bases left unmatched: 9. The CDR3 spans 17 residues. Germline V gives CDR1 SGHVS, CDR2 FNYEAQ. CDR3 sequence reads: CASSLFTSGGDTGELFF. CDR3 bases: TGTGCCAGCAGCTTGTTTACTAGCGGAGGGGACACCGGGGAGCTGTTTTTT.

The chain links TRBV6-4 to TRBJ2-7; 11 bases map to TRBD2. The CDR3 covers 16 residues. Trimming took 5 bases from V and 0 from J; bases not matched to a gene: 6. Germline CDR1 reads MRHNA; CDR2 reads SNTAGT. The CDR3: CASSHSGRGPSYEQYF. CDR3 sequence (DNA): TGTGCCAGCAGTCATAGCGGGAGGGGCCCCTCCTACGAGCAGTACTTC.

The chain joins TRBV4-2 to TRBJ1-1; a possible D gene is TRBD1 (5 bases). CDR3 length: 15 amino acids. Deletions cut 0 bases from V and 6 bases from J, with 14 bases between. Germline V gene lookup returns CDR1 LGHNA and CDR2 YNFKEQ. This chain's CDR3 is CASSQDGQGLPEAFF. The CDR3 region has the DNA TGTGCCAGCAGCCAAGATGGCCAGGGTTTGCCTGAAGCTTTCTTT.

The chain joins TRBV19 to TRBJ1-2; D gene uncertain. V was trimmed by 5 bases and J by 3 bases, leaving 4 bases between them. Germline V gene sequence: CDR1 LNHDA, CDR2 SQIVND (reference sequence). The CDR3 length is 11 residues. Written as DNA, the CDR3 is TGTGCCAGTAGTCAGGACTATGGCTACACCTTC. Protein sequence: CASSQDYGYTF.

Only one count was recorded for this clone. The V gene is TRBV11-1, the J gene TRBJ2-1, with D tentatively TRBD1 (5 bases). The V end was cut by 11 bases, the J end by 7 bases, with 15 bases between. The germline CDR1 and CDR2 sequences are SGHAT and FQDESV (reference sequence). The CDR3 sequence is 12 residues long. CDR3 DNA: TGTGCCGGTCAGGGAAATGGGAATGAGCAGTTCTTC. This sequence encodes CAGQGNGNEQFF.